This TCR beta chain was identified during a study of PD-1 blockade in mismatch repair-deficient tumors. Study as a whole: All were previously treated, progressing patients with around 12 mismatch repair-deficient cancer types.

Method: immunoSEQ multiplex PCR; TCRdb's copy keeps in-frame clones and lacks some. The sample lists about 66,000 clones; approximately 82% were seen once. About this clone: Its target is unknown.

The V gene lost 8 bases and the J gene lost 7 bases, with 14 bases spanning the gap. The germline V gene has CDR1 LNHDA and CDR2 SQIVND (reference sequence). The CDR3 is 13 residues long. Study-wide results and caveats: Rapid post-treatment expansion, then contraction, generally preceding radiologic response, marked tumor-resident clones.

Mismatch repair deficiency was confirmed in all patients, by PCR or immunohistochemistry. TCRs were sequenced from a few patients responding to pembrolizumab. The sequence was obtained from an adult with mismatch repair-deficient cancer. This sample comprised peripheral blood, obtained 2 weeks after starting pembrolizumab. J is TRBJ2-2 and V is TRBV19; no firm D call. The CDR3: CASVPAMGGELFF. Here the CDR3 DNA reads TGTGCCAGTGTACCGGCGATGGGCGGGGAGCTGTTTTTT. Looking up the rest from reference TRBV19 and TRBJ2-2 gives the full variable domain: DGGITQSPKYLFRKEGQNVTLSCEQNLNHDAMYWYRQDPGQGLRLIYYSQIVNDFQKGDIAEGYSVSREKKESFPLTVTSAQKNPTAFYLCASVPAMGGELFFGEGSRLTVL.